This TCR beta chain was sequenced during a study of cytomegalovirus exposure and HLA in healthy donors. About the study: An analysis done earlier identified more than 100 million unique TCR beta sequences from around 180 million T cells.

Notes on the study in general: As a later analysis showed, several of the most significant clusters appeared to be linked to common viral pathogens. Overall, some 160 TCR beta chains were annotated as cytomegalovirus-associated. Equally common other TCR beta chains were less clonally expanded than HLA-associated ones, a later analysis found.

CDR1 is SGHDN and CDR2 is FVKESK in the germline V gene. The CDR3 is 18 residues long. Trimming took 0 bases from V and 4 from J, leaving 21 bases between them. Turning to this clone: Its antigen is as yet unknown.

PCR involved 60 Vbeta and 13 Jbeta primers. Here immunoSEQ multiplex PCR was the method, and the copy in TCRdb shows in-frame clones only, minus some. The sample records approximately 130,000 clones, around four fifths being singletons. The sample taken for sequencing was PBMCs. The receptor was isolated from a boy younger than 10 in good health and CMV-seronegative. This chain uses TRBV14 with TRBJ1-2; tentative D call: TRBD1 (5 bases). The CDR3 spells CASSQDFGAGRFFYGYTF. The CDR3 DNA reads as TGTGCCAGCAGCCAAGACTTTGGGGCAGGAAGATTTTTCTATGGCTACACCTTC.